This T cell receptor beta chain was documented in a study of T cell responses to AZD1222 COVID-19 vaccine. As regards this clone: Its specificity is not known.

Findings and limits, study-wide: Rises in breadth and depth of Spike-specific TCRs came after two AZD1222 doses. Possibly, clonal diversity was underestimated; donors were largely white British and included more females.

V lost 8 bases and J lost 2, with 16 bases in between. CDR1 MNHEY and CDR2 SMNVEV come from the germline V gene (reference sequence). The CDR3 has 15 residues. Sequencing used immunoSEQ multiplex PCR; TCRdb keeps in-frame clones, though not all of them. Here the sample spans roughly 78,000 clones, 80% to 85% being singletons. The TCR sequence derives from an adult in good health. This chain connects TRBV27 to TRBJ2-1; no firm D call. Sequenced material: peripheral blood, taken on day 0 of AZD1222 vaccination. CDR3 residues: CASSTVALAYNEQFF. The CDR3 bases are TGTGCCAGCTCCACTGTCGCTCTAGCCTACAATGAGCAGTTCTTC.